This TCR beta chain emerged from a study of blood T cell repertoires in COVID-19. The overall study: Acute and convalescent COVID-19 specimens originated in the United States, Italy and Spain. T cells, B-cell-depleted T cells, or PBMCs supplied cDNA or gDNA.

Unmatched junction bases numbered 5, after V lost 5 bases and J lost 2 bases. CDR1 is LNHNV and CDR2 is YYDKDF in the germline V gene (reference sequence). This CDR3 spans 14 amino acids. In the authors' workflow: How many nucleated cells were present was estimated from reference gene primer amplification. Sequencing was performed with immunoSEQ multiplex PCR; in TCRdb, only in-frame clones are kept and a portion is missing. D and trimming come from the DNA, and the V and J calls and clone size come from that table. Of around 200,000 clones in the sample, 65% to 80% were seen once. The chain recombines TRBV15 with TRBJ2-5; TRBD1 matches 7 bases. The receptor was derived from a man in his forties or fifties who had recovered from COVID-19. The sample comprised peripheral blood. This CDR3 is CATSARTGQETQYF. As DNA, the CDR3 is TGTGCCACCAGCGCACGGACAGGTCAAGAGACCCAGTACTTC.